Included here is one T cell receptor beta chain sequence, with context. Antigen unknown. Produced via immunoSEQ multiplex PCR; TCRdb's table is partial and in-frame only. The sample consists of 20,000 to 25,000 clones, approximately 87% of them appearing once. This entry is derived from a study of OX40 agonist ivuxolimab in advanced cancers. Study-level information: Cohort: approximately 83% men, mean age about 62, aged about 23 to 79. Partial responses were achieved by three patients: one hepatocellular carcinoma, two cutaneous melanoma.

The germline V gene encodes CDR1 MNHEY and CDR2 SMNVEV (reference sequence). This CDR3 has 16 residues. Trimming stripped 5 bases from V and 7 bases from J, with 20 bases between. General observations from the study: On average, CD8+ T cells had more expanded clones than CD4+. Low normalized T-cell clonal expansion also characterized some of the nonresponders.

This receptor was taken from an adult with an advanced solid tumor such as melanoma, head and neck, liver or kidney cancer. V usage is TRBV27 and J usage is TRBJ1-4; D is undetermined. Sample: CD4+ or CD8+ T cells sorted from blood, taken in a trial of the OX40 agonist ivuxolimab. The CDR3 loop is CASSPLPRGWFEKLFF. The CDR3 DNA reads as TGTGCCAGCAGTCCGCTCCCCCGCGGTTGGTTTGAAAAACTGTTTTTT.